This passage covers 21 T cell receptor beta chains from one sample sequenced in a study of shared clonotypes between healthy human individuals. TCRdb keeps only in-frame clones here, not all; method: immunoSEQ multiplex PCR. The sample includes a few million clones, around 90% of them seen just once. The sample comprised naive CD4+ T cells from PBMCs. The subset is: CD45RA+ positively selected. These receptors all come from a young man in good health. Some clones in this sample may be carry-over from other donors' samples.

This chain links TRBV6-5 with TRBJ1-1; D gene unclear. Germline values: CDR1 MNHEY, CDR2 SVGAGI. The CDR3 covers 14 residues. V was clipped by 0 bases and J by 0 bases, with 5 bases between them. In nucleotides, the CDR3 is TGTGCCAGCAGTTACTCGGCCCTGAACACTGAAGCTTTCTTT. Translating gives CASSYSALNTEAFF.

This chain uses TRBV5-1 with TRBJ1-3, with TRBD1 as a possible D gene (6 bases). Germline V CDR1 and CDR2: SGHRS, YFSETQ. Trimming shortened V by 0 bases and J by 7 bases, and 11 bases separated the two germline ends. The CDR3 is 14 amino acids. Here the CDR3 DNA reads TGCGCCAGCAGCTTGGGCACAGGGTCCAACACCATATATTTT. Translated, it gives CASSLGTGSNTIYF.

The V call is TRBV30, the J call TRBJ1-4; no reliable D call. Trimming took off 4 bases at V and 0 bases at J, with 12 bases between the two ends. The CDR3 covers 15 residues. Germline values: CDR1 GTSNPN, CDR2 SVGIG (reference sequence). CDR3: CAWTLGSATNEKLFF. The CDR3 region has the DNA TGTGCCTGGACCCTAGGTTCTGCAACTAATGAAAAACTGTTTTTT. The variable domain in full, completed from reference TRBV30 and TRBJ1-4, reads SQTIHQWPATLVQPVGSPLSLECTVEGTSNPNLYWYRQAAGRGLQLLFYSVGIGQISSEVPQNLSASRPQDRQFILSSKKLLLSDSGFYLCAWTLGSATNEKLFFGSGTQLSVL.

The chain couples TRBV6-4 to TRBJ1-5; D not certain. Germline V CDR1 and CDR2: MRHNA, SNTAGT. Trimming stripped 4 bases from V and 10 bases from J, with 8 bases between. The CDR3 sequence is 11 residues long. The CDR3 sequence is CASSVEGPQHF. As DNA, the CDR3 is TGTGCCAGCAGTGTGGAGGGACCCCAGCATTTT.

As DNA, the CDR3 is TGTGCCAGTAGTCGAAAAGGGGCCCCGACCGGGGAGCTGTTTTTT. Encoded protein: CASSRKGAPTGELFF. This chain links TRBV19 with TRBJ2-2; tentative D call: TRBD1 (5 bases). Between the trimmed V and J ends, which lost 5 bases and 5 bases, there was a span of 15 bases. This CDR3 spans 15 amino acids. CDR1 and CDR2 (germline): LNHDA, SQIVND (reference sequence).

The chain uses TRBV9 and TRBJ2-2, with D perhaps TRBD2 (5 bases). The germline gives CDR1 SGDLS, CDR2 YYNGEE. Trimming left V 0 bases short and J 1 base short, with 16 bases between. The CDR3 is 18 amino acids. The chain's CDR3 is CASSVAQRWQVNTGELFF. The DNA for the CDR3 is TGTGCCAGCAGCGTAGCTCAGCGGTGGCAGGTGAACACCGGGGAGCTGTTTTTT.

This clone was observed a few times. The chain carries TRBV18 and TRBJ1-5; no clear D gene. This CDR3 has 15 amino acids. From germline, CDR1 is KGHSH and CDR2 LQKENI. V lost 6 bases to trimming and J lost 6 bases, with 18 bases between them. The CDR3 nucleotides are TGTGCCAGCTCGCCCCCGGGGAGGAGTCGTCAGCCCCAGCATTTT. Its translation: CASSPPGRSRQPQHF. The complete variable domain, with remaining parts taken from reference TRBV18 and TRBJ1-5, reads NAGVMQNPRHLVRRRGQEARLRCSPMKGHSHVYWYRQLPEEGLKFMVYLQKENIIDESGMPKERFSAEFPKEGPSILRIQQVVRGDSAAYFCASSPPGRSRQPQHFGDGTRLSIL.

The V and J genes are TRBV13 and TRBJ2-2; 8 bases fit TRBD1. Germline-derived CDR1 and CDR2 are PRHDT and FYEKMQ (reference sequence). The length of the CDR3 is 16 residues. Germline trimming cut 6 bases from V and 6 bases from J; bases unmatched to any gene: 12. The CDR3 DNA follows: TGTGCCAGCAGTTTTAGGGGGGCAGGGGGCCCCGGGGAGCTGTTTTTT. It is translated as CASSFRGAGGPGELFF.

The chain combines TRBV10-3 with TRBJ2-1, with D perhaps TRBD2 (6 bases). The CDR3 length is 13 residues. V gave up 10 bases and J gave up 9 bases, with 19 bases separating them. Per germline, CDR1 ENHRY and CDR2 SYGVKD. CDR3 region: CATRRESLGEQFF. CDR3 DNA: TGTGCCACGCGGAGGGAGAGTTTAGGTGAGCAGTTCTTC.

In the case of this clone: The sample holds other DNA sequences that translate to the same CDR3. CDR3 in amino acids: CASSLGGTGETQYF. CDR3 in DNA: TGCGCCAGCAGCTTGGGGGGGACAGGAGAGACCCAGTACTTC. This chain uses TRBV5-1 with TRBJ2-5; 8 nucleotides match TRBD1. Trimming took 0 bases from V and 4 from J; bases not matched to a gene: 2. The CDR3 loop spans 14 amino acids. Germline assignment: CDR1 SGHRS and CDR2 YFSETQ.

The chain links TRBV19 to TRBJ2-7, with D possibly TRBD1 on 5 matching bases. CDR1 and CDR2 (germline): LNHDA, SQIVND (reference sequence). The CDR3 runs to 15 residues. Trimming left V 8 bases short and J 4 bases short, with 21 bases between. In nucleotides, the CDR3 is TGTGCCAGTGCCGGGTCAGGATCAAAGGGGTACGAGCAGTACTTC. Translation gives CASAGSGSKGYEQYF.

As to this clone: Other DNA sequences in this sample translate to the same CDR3. V and J are TRBV20-1 and TRBJ2-7, with D unresolved. CDR3 size: 11 residues. Germline CDR1 and CDR2: DFQATT and SNEGSKA (reference sequence). V gave up 3 bases and J gave up 7 bases, with 10 bases separating them. CDR3 DNA: TGCAGTGCTAGGGGCCGATATGAGCAGTACTTC. It encodes CSARGRYEQYF.

The rearrangement links TRBV27 to TRBJ2-7, with unresolved D. In germline, CDR1 is MNHEY, CDR2 SMNVEV (reference sequence). V was trimmed by 2 bases and J by 0 bases, leaving 11 bases between them. The CDR3 runs 15 residues. In DNA form, the CDR3 reads TGTGCCAGCAGTTTAGCCCTGTCGAGCTCCTACGAGCAGTACTTC. The encoded protein is CASSLALSSSYEQYF.

This chain connects TRBV29-1 to TRBJ1-2; 7 nucleotides align to TRBD1. Germline-derived CDR1 and CDR2 are SQVTM and ANQGSEA. The CDR3 length is 13 residues. With V trimmed by 4 bases and J by 4 bases, 6 bases remained unmatched. The CDR3 reads CSVVRSGGYGYTF. In nucleotides, the CDR3 is TGCAGCGTTGTTCGGTCAGGGGGCTATGGCTACACCTTC.

The chain carries TRBV11-3 and TRBJ2-5; a possible D gene is TRBD1 (6 bases). Germline CDR1 and CDR2: SGHNT and YENEEA. Trimming removed 2 bases at V and 8 bases at J, with 21 bases between. CDR3 length: 16 residues. The CDR3 nucleotides read TGTGCCAGCAGCTTATACCGGACAGTCGAAATGCCCACCCAGTACTTC. Protein: CASSLYRTVEMPTQYF.

The chain has TRBV6-6 and TRBJ1-3, with D perhaps TRBD1 (5 bases). CDR3 length equals 14 residues. V was trimmed by 5 bases and J by 8 bases, leaving 16 bases between them. The germline CDR1 and CDR2 sequences are MNHNY and SVGAGI (reference sequence). The chain's CDR3 is CASSPRGSGHTIYF. CDR3 coding DNA: TGTGCCAGCAGTCCCCGGGGCTCCGGACACACCATATATTTT.

Comment on this clone: Other DNA sequences within the sample encode an identical CDR3. The gene calls are TRBV7-9 and TRBJ2-7; D is uncertain. This CDR3 contains 11 residues. The ends were cut back, 1 base at V and 3 bases at J, with 1 base in the middle. The germline gives CDR1 SEHNR, CDR2 FQNEAQ (reference sequence). This CDR3 reads CASSLVYEQYF. In nucleotides, the CDR3 is TGTGCCAGCAGCTTAGTCTACGAGCAGTACTTC. Supplemented by reference TRBV7-9 and TRBJ2-7, the full variable domain reads DTGVSQNPRHKITKRGQNVTFRCDPISEHNRLYWYRQTLGQGPEFLTYFQNEAQLEKSRLLSDRFSAERPKGSFSTLEIQRTEQGDSAMYLCASSLVYEQYFGPGTRLTVT.

The chain employs TRBV30 and TRBJ2-2, with 7 bases fitting TRBD2. This CDR3 is 13 amino acids long. Trimming at V came to 0 bases and at J to 8 bases, leaving 3 bases not matched to a gene. Germline values: CDR1 GTSNPN, CDR2 SVGIG (reference sequence). CDR3 sequence (DNA): TGTGCCTGGAGTGTTGAAGCGGGGGGGGAGCTGTTTTTT. Encoded protein: CAWSVEAGGELFF.

The chain employs TRBV7-9 and TRBJ1-2; D gene ambiguous. Germline V gene lookup returns CDR1 SEHNR and CDR2 FQNEAQ (reference sequence). This CDR3 has 14 residues. The V and J ends lost 5 bases and 7 bases respectively, with 17 bases between them. The CDR3 bases are TGTGCCAGCAGCGCAGCGCGGGGTATGAGTGGCTACACCTTC. Translation gives CASSAARGMSGYTF.

The rearrangement uses TRBV19 and TRBJ1-3; D is undetermined. CDR1 and CDR2 from the germline V gene are LNHDA and SQIVND (reference sequence). With 7 bases removed from V and 4 bases from J, the gap between germline ends came to 11 bases. The CDR3 is made up of 13 amino acids. The CDR3: CASTWISGNTIYF. Written as DNA, the CDR3 is TGTGCCAGTACTTGGATATCAGGAAACACCATATATTTT.

This clone was observed a single time. The J gene is TRBJ2-7, the V gene TRBV5-1; 8 bases align to TRBD2. The CDR3 runs to 17 residues. V lost 1 base, J lost 2 bases, and 11 bases stayed unmatched. Germline V CDR1 and CDR2: SGHRS, YFSETQ. CDR3 nucleotides: TGCGCCAGCAGCTTGTTAGCGGGACGCAAGATTACCTACGAGCAGTACTTC. This gives the protein CASSLLAGRKITYEQYF.